These 6 T cell receptor beta chains share one sample of origin, sequenced in a study of T cell changes during pregnancy in multiple sclerosis (dated by TCRdb to about 2019). Receptors were amplified or captured by the immunoSEQ multiplex PCR assay. Imported from immuneACCESS, the table was reduced by TCRdb to in-frame sequences with V and J called. These copies leave out some clones; in studies compared against another copy, an unresolved V gene accounts for under half, and the cause of the remainder is not known. This sample holds some 100,000 clones; 94% were observed only once. The ten largest clones capture about 0.9% of the sample. This material consisted of peripheral blood, taken before pregnancy. These receptor sequences come from a female donor with multiple sclerosis, enrolled in a pregnancy study.

This clone came up once. The gene calls are TRBV6-1 and TRBJ1-2; tentative D call: TRBD1 (5 bases). The germline V gene has CDR1 MNHNS and CDR2 SASEGT. This CDR3 contains 13 residues. V lost 7 bases and J 7 bases, leaving 16 bases between the germline ends. CDR3 nucleotide sequence: TGTGCCAGCACCCAGGGACTCGGAGCTGGCTACACCTTC. It encodes CASTQGLGAGYTF.

The V call is TRBV7-6, the J call TRBJ2-7; a possible D gene is TRBD1 (6 bases). This CDR3 has 15 amino acids. The germline V and J ends were trimmed by 5 bases and 0 bases, with 14 bases remaining between them. Looked up from germline, CDR1 is SGHVS and CDR2 is FNYEAQ. The CDR3 coding sequence is TGTGCCAGCAGCCCCCAACAGGGAAGCTCCTACGAGCAGTACTTC. Residues: CASSPQQGSSYEQYF.

CDR3 amino acids: CASSLVSGTTNFF. Written as DNA, the CDR3 is TGTGCCAGCAGCTTAGTATCGGGGACAACAAACTTCTTC. The chain has TRBV7-2 and TRBJ2-1; D might be TRBD1 (6 bases). The CDR3 runs 13 residues. Trimming stripped 1 base from V and 16 bases from J, with 17 bases between. The germline CDR1 and CDR2 sequences are SGHTA and FQGNSA.

The CDR3 bases are TGTGCCAGCAGTCTCTTCGGACAGGGGTCCAATCAGCCCCAGCATTTT. Translated: CASSLFGQGSNQPQHF. V and J are TRBV28 and TRBJ1-5, with TRBD1 matching 9 bases. Trimming at V came to 5 bases and at J to 3 bases, leaving 8 bases not matched to a gene. This CDR3 contains 16 residues. Looked up from germline, CDR1 is MDHEN and CDR2 is SYDVKM.

CDR3 protein: CASMRTSGYTGELFF. The CDR3 nucleotides are TGCGCCAGCATGAGGACTAGCGGGTACACCGGGGAGCTGTTTTTT. The chain is built from TRBV4-1 and TRBJ2-2, with 11 bases aligning to TRBD2. CDR1 and CDR2 from the germline V gene are MGHRA and YSYEKL. This CDR3 spans 15 amino acids. J was trimmed by 3 bases and V by 7 bases; bases with no gene match: 4.

This chain links TRBV30 with TRBJ1-3; D is ambiguous. The CDR3 runs to 14 residues. The germline CDR1 and CDR2 sequences are GTSNPN and SVGIG (reference sequence). Between the trimmed V and J ends, which lost 0 bases and 0 bases, there was a span of 6 bases. The CDR3 DNA follows: TGTGCCTGGAGTGTACGGGGCTCTGGAAACACCATATATTTT. Its translation is CAWSVRGSGNTIYF.